This TCR beta chain was found in a study of blood T cell repertoires in COVID-19. The protocol was immunoSEQ multiplex PCR, while the TCRdb copy is restricted to in-frame clones and leaves out a portion. Here the sample spans more than 85,000 clones, more than 75% being singletons. This CDR3 comprises 18 residues. V trimming: 3 bases; J trimming: 6 bases; junction bases outside the gene matches: 12. Germline assignment: CDR1 MDHEN and CDR2 SYDVKM. The specimen sequenced was peripheral blood. The source of this sequence is a woman aged 50 to 60 with acute or convalescent COVID-19. The chain joins TRBV28 to TRBJ2-1; 12 nucleotides align to TRBD2. The CDR3 nucleotides read TGTGCCAGCAGTTTTCCCCTACTAGCGGGAGGATCCCGCAATGAGCAGTTCTTC. Its protein product is CASSFPLLAGGSRNEQFF.